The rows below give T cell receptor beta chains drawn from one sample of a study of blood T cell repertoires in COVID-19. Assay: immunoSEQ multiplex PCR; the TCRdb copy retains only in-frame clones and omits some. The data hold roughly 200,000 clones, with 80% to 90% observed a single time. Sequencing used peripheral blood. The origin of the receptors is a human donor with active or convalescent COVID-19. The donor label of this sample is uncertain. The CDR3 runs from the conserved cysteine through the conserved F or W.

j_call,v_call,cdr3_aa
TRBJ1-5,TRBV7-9,CASSLLGQAISNQPQHF
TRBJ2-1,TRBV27,CASIPRGSSYNEQFF
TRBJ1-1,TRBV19,CASSPPGSTEAFF
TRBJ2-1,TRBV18,CASSSDRRSSYNEQFF
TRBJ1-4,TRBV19,CASSPAGSEKLFF
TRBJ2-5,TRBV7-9,CASSWGLANPKETQYF
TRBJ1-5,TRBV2,CASSETVGQYQPQHF
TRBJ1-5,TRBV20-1,CSASTGDSNQPQHF
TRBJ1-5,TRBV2,CASRGNQGRSNQPQHF
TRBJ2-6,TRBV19,CASGRGGSGANVLTF
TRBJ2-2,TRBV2,CASSEMLLAGAGELFF
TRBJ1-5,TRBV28,CASTRGPQPQHF
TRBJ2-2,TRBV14,CASSLSGRATGELFF
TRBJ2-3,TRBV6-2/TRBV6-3,CASSYGLGGDTQYF
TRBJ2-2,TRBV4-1,CASSQDRTGELFF
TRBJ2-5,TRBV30,CASSNQPGTGVLTQYF
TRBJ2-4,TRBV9,CASSPGDRGLGNIQYF
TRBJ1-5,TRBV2,CASTLMGGGYQPQHF
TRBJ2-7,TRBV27,CASSRAGRSYEQYF
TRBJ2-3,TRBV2,CASRDNSGGTDTQYF
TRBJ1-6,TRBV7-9,CASSLGTSGSPLHF
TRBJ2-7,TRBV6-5,CASRTTSYEQYF
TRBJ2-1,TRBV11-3,CASSPQNANEQFF
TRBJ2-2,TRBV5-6,CASSAGLSKNTGELFF
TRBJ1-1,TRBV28,CASSQDRGGTEAFF
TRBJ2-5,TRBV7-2,CASSSRATNGLYQETQYF
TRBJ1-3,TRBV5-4,CASSPGGAGGNTIYF
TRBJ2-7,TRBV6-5,CASGLGQFYEQYF
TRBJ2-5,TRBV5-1,CASSAPLARIQETQYF
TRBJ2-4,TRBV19,CASSTLAGAAEGIQYF
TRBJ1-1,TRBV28,CASSIGRYALNTEAFF
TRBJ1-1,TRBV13,CASTNRGLTEAFF
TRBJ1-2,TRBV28,CASSSPAGRYGYTF
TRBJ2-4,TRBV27,CASSKDQRRGENIQYF
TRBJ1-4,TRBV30,CAWSVDRVSSEKLFF
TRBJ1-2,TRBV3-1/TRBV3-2,CASSLRTVRGSGYGYTF
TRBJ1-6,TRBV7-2,CASTPGRVESPLHF
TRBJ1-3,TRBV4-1,CASSQDGWQGGSGNTIYF
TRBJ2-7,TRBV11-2,CASSSGGGQNYEQYF
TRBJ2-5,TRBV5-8,CASRPGGTGGETQYF
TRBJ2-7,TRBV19,CASKTRTGARGEQYF
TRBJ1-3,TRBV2,CASSGQGLGGNTIYF
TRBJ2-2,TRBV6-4,CASSDRPGDTGELFF
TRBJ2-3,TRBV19,CASSMGARGTDTQYF
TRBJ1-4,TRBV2,CASSPDRRNEKLFF
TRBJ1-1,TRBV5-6,CASSLGQGTTEAFF
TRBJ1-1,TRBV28,CASRNTGVNTEAFF
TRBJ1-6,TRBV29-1,CSVRDSTHNSPLHF
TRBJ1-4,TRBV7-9,CASSLNRATNEKLFF
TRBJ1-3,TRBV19,CASSMRAASGNTIYF
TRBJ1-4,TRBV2,CASMRGLANEKLFF
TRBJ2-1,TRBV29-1,CSVVGHNEQFF
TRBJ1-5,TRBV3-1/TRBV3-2,CASRGDRGLYQPQHF
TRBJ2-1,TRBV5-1,CASSLEGGVYNEQFF
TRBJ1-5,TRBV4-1,CASSQETVLSRNQPQHF
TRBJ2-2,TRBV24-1,CATSVKGNTGELFF
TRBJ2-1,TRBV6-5,CASSYSGSNEQFF